The clone carrying this T cell receptor beta chain was seen more than once but under ten times. What it binds is unknown. The data were obtained in a study of T-cell reconstitution after alpha-beta-depleted transplantation in children. The library targeted TCRbeta and was prepared with unique molecular identifiers. TCRdb ran MiXCR on the PCR reads and lists one entry per CDR3 protein. This table has 670,000 or so distinct CDR3 sequences, 13% appearing once. Overall study findings and caveats: Alpha-beta T cells about two months after transplant reportedly derived from several hundred expanded graft clones. T-cell counts and diversity at one year post-transplant came mainly from newly produced T cells. The origin of high day-60 TCRbeta diversity in some patients lay in surviving recipient T cells and thymic progenitors.

Germline V gene sequence: CDR1 SGHRS, CDR2 YFSETQ. With 4 bases removed from V and 10 bases from J, the gap between germline ends came to 12 bases. The CDR3 covers 12 residues. This TCR was recovered from a girl under 10 years old with congenital amegakaryocytic thrombocytopenia, due to receive a stem cell transplant. The sequenced sample was PBMCs, obtained before TCRalphabeta/CD19-depleted stem cell transplant. This chain connects TRBV5-1 to TRBJ2-1; the D gene is possibly TRBD2 (7 bases). The CDR3 here is CASSTQGGEQFF. The CDR3 nucleotides read TGCGCCAGCAGCACACAGGGAGGGGAGCAGTTCTTC.